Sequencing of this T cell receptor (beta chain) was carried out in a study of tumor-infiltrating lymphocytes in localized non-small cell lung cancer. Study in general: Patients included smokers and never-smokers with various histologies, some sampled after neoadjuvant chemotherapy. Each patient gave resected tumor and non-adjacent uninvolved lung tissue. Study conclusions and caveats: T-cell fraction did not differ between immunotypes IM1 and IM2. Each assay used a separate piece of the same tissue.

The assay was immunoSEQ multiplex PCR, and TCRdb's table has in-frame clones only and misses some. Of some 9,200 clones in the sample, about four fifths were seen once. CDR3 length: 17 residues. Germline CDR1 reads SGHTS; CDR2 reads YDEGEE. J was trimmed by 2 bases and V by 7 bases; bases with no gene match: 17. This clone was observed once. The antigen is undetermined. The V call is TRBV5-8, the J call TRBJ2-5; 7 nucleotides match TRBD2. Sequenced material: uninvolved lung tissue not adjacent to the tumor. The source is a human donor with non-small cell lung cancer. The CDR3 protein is CASGHPIAGPQQETQYF. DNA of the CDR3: TGTGCCAGCGGTCATCCAATAGCGGGCCCACAGCAAGAGACCCAGTACTTC.